The T cell receptor (beta chain) described here comes from a study of response to subunit inactivated influenza vaccine. General study results and limits: Authors suggested each seasonal influenza vaccination recruits few new T cells.

The CDR3 spans 19 residues. V was pared by 7 bases and J by 5 bases, with 16 bases of the junction left unmatched. The germline V gene has CDR1 SGHAT and CDR2 FQDESV (reference sequence). A remark on this clonotype: What it binds is not known.

MiXCR, run by TCRdb on the RT-PCR reads, gives a single entry per CDR3 protein. Among around 790,000 distinct CDR3 sequences, around 21% were seen once, and the ten largest hold roughly 10%. The receptor's source is a man aged 45-60 years who received an inactivated influenza vaccine. The specimen was PBMCs from blood, collected about 5 days after vaccination. V is TRBV11-1 and J is TRBJ2-1, with 14 bases fitting TRBD2. The CDR3 loop reads CASNLPREGLAGANNEQFF. CDR3 bases: TGTGCCAGCAACCTCCCCAGGGAGGGACTAGCGGGAGCGAACAATGAGCAGTTCTTC.